Shown below are 25 T cell receptor beta chains from a single sample sequenced in a study of cytomegalovirus exposure and HLA in healthy donors. Use of 60 Vbeta and 13 Jbeta primers characterized the PCR. This table comes from immunoSEQ multiplex PCR, and its TCRdb copy is limited to in-frame clones, with some not included. Of 120,000 to 150,000 clones listed, 75% to 80% are singletons. Material: PBMCs. Receptor source: a man in his forties in good health and CMV-seropositive.

The chain has TRBV27 and TRBJ2-4, with TRBD2 matching over 13 bases. Germline V CDR1 and CDR2: MNHEY, SMNVEV (reference sequence). The CDR3 is 17 amino acids. Trimming removed 4 bases from V and 6 bases from J; junction bases left unmatched: 9. CDR3 residues: CASSSARTSGSINIQYF. The CDR3 DNA reads TGTGCCAGCAGTTCCGCCCGGACTAGCGGGAGTATAAACATTCAGTACTTC.

V and J are TRBV2 and TRBJ2-5, with a tentative D call TRBD1 (5 bases). The CDR3 contains 14 residues. V lost 1 base and J 5 bases, leaving 11 bases between the germline ends. The germline CDR1 and CDR2 sequences are SNHLY and FYNNEI. CDR3 loop: CASSEGGLLETQYF. DNA of the CDR3: TGTGCCAGCAGTGAAGGGGGCCTCCTGGAGACCCAGTACTTC.

The chain joins TRBV4-1 to TRBJ2-7; tentative D call: TRBD1 (7 bases). Germline-derived CDR1 and CDR2 are MGHRA and YSYEKL. The CDR3 loop spans 13 amino acids. The V end was cut by 4 bases, the J end by 6 bases, with 13 bases between. The CDR3 reads CASSPQGGTEQYF. CDR3 coding DNA: TGCGCCAGCAGCCCCCAGGGGGGAACCGAGCAGTACTTC.

This rearrangement joins TRBV5-1 to TRBJ2-2; TRBD2 matches 9 bases. Germline V gene lookup returns CDR1 SGHRS and CDR2 YFSETQ. Losses at the gene ends were 3 bases for V and 4 bases for J; bases not matched to a gene: 7. The CDR3 totals 16 residues. The CDR3 sequence: CASSSAGGTLTGELFF. The CDR3 nucleotides read TGCGCCAGCAGCTCAGCGGGAGGTACTCTCACCGGGGAGCTGTTTTTT. Complete variable domain (other parts from reference TRBV5-1 and TRBJ2-2): KAGVTQTPRYLIKTRGQQVTLSCSPISGHRSVSWYQQTPGQGLQFLFEYFSETQRNKGNFPGRFSGRQFSNSRSEMNVSTLELGDSALYLCASSSAGGTLTGELFFGEGSRLTVL.

The chain has TRBV6-5 and TRBJ2-7; 11 bases map to TRBD2. CDR3 length equals 14 residues. The germline V gene encodes CDR1 MNHEY and CDR2 SVGAGI. With V trimmed by 6 bases and J by 2 bases, 3 bases remained unmatched. The CDR3 is CASRTSGRAYEQYF. CDR3 nucleotides: TGTGCCAGCAGAACTAGCGGGAGAGCCTACGAGCAGTACTTC.

The genes are TRBV27 and TRBJ2-5; D perhaps matches TRBD1 (5 bases). Germline CDR1 is MNHEY and CDR2 is SMNVEV (reference sequence). There are 13 residues in the CDR3. Trimming took off 2 bases at V and 5 bases at J, with 9 bases between the two ends. CDR3 DNA: TGTGCCAGCAGTTTAAGGGGCGCGGAGACCCAGTACTTC. This sequence encodes CASSLRGAETQYF.

The rearrangement joins TRBV11-3 to TRBJ2-5; weak D call: TRBD2 (6 bases). With the DNA end fitting TRBJ2-7 better, the J assignment may be wrong. The CDR3 has 16 amino acids. The germline gives CDR1 SGHNT, CDR2 YENEEA. CDR3 region: CASSSNSGTYPYEQYF. CDR3 sequence (DNA): TGTGCCAGCAGCTCGAATTCCGGGACTTACCCCTACGAGCAGTACTTC.

CDR3: CASSQLVAGVNTGELFF. For the CDR3, the DNA is TGCGCCAGCAGCCAGCTCGTAGCGGGAGTGAACACCGGGGAGCTGTTTTTT. This chain links TRBV4-1 with TRBJ2-2, with 9 bases identical to TRBD2. This CDR3 is 17 amino acids long. Germline CDR1 reads MGHRA; CDR2 reads YSYEKL. V was pared by 3 bases and J by 1 base, with 6 bases of the junction left unmatched.

The chain joins TRBV19 to TRBJ2-3, with D possibly TRBD2 on 7 matching bases. V was pared by 8 bases and J by 6 bases, with 18 bases between. This CDR3 has 14 amino acids. Germline V gene data show CDR1 as LNHDA and CDR2 as SQIVND (reference sequence). CDR3 protein: CASSRGAAGDTQYF. CDR3 bases: TGTGCCAGTTCTCGGGGGGCGGCGGGGGATACGCAGTATTTT.

This chain links TRBV6-5 with TRBJ1-2; TRBD1 agrees at 7 bases. Trimming took 6 bases from V and 3 from J; bases not matched to a gene: 4. This CDR3 spans 13 amino acids. Germline CDR1 is MNHEY and CDR2 is SVGAGI. Here the CDR3 DNA reads TGTGCCAGCAGACCGACAGGGTACTATGGCTACACCTTC. Translating it yields CASRPTGYYGYTF.

V gene TRBV9 combines with J gene TRBJ2-1, with 12 bases identical to TRBD2. Germline V CDR1 and CDR2: SGDLS, YYNGEE. With 2 bases clipped from V and 10 bases from J, the junction kept 4 bases outside the gene matches. This CDR3 contains 14 residues. The CDR3 sequence: CASSVLAGGREQFF. DNA of the CDR3: TGTGCCAGCAGCGTTCTAGCGGGAGGGAGAGAGCAGTTCTTC.

The rearrangement links TRBV6-1 to TRBJ2-3, with 12 bases matching TRBD2. Germline V gene data show CDR1 as MNHNS and CDR2 as SASEGT. Trimming cost V 6 bases and J 6 bases; bases outside gene matches: 4. The CDR3 contains 14 residues. The CDR3 bases are TGTGCCAGCAGGCCTAGCGGGGGGGGCGATACGCAGTATTTT. The encoded protein is CASRPSGGGDTQYF.

This clone has a single count. The rearrangement links TRBV6-1 to TRBJ1-2; 8 bases map to TRBD1. CDR1 MNHNS and CDR2 SASEGT come from the germline V gene. This CDR3 comprises 14 residues. Trimming cost V 3 bases and J 6 bases; bases outside gene matches: 6. The CDR3 bases are TGTGCCAGCAGTGAGGTCAGGGGGCTGAATGGCTACACCTTC. It translates to CASSEVRGLNGYTF.

The chain uses TRBV27 and TRBJ2-3; D is uncertain. The CDR3 length is 14 residues. Germline CDR1 reads MNHEY; CDR2 reads SMNVEV (reference sequence). Trimming took 1 base from V and 3 from J, leaving 8 bases between them. The CDR3 region is CASSLFEATDTQYF. Written as DNA, the CDR3 is TGTGCCAGCAGTTTATTCGAGGCAACAGATACGCAGTATTTT.

V is TRBV5-1 and J is TRBJ1-2; D not certain. The CDR3 loop spans 15 amino acids. V gave up 0 bases and J gave up 0 bases, with 9 bases separating them. Germline V CDR1 and CDR2: SGHRS, YFSETQ. The CDR3 sequence: CASSLGTIPNYGYTF. The CDR3 DNA is TGCGCCAGCAGCTTGGGGACTATTCCTAACTATGGCTACACCTTC.

Comments on this clone: A read error may account for a junction end that differs from germline. The chain uses TRBV7-9 and TRBJ2-7; unclear D gene. Per the germline V gene, CDR1 is SEHNR and CDR2 is FQNEAQ (reference sequence). CDR3 size: 11 residues. The CDR3 DNA reads as TGTTCCAGCAGCGAGGACTACGAGCAGTACTTC. It translates to CSSSEDYEQYF.

The V call is TRBV11-3, the J call TRBJ2-1; 10 bases match TRBD2. Germline-derived CDR1 and CDR2 are SGHNT and YENEEA. V lost 0 bases, J lost 6 bases, and 11 bases stayed unmatched. The CDR3 spans 18 residues. CDR3 in amino acids: CASSLDQSGTSASNEQFF. CDR3 coding DNA: TGTGCCAGCAGCTTAGATCAGAGCGGGACTAGCGCTTCCAATGAGCAGTTCTTC.

V gene TRBV9 combines with J gene TRBJ1-4, with D hard to call. CDR3 size: 15 residues. The V gene lost 0 bases and the J gene lost 4 bases, with 10 bases spanning the gap. Germline V CDR1 and CDR2: SGDLS, YYNGEE. CDR3 region: CASSVAAGLNEKLFF. The CDR3 nucleotides are TGTGCCAGCAGCGTAGCTGCAGGCCTTAATGAAAAACTGTTTTTT.

Concerning this clone itself: Compared with germline, one end of the junction differs, possibly owing to a read error. This chain uses TRBV27 with TRBJ2-2; 9 nucleotides agree with TRBD2. This CDR3 comprises 15 residues. Germline V lookup: CDR1 MNHEY, CDR2 SMNVEV (reference sequence). Here the CDR3 DNA reads TGTGCCAGCAGTCGGACTAGCGAAAACACCGGGAAGCTGTTTTTT. Its protein product is CASSRTSENTGKLFF.

As concerns this clone: Germline and junction disagree at one end, which may indicate a read error. The gene calls are TRBV7-9 and TRBJ2-7; 12 bases are a match to TRBD2. The germline V gene encodes CDR1 SEHNR and CDR2 FQNEAQ (reference sequence). The CDR3 has 15 residues. CDR3 region: CSSSPRTSGTGEQYF. The CDR3 nucleotides are TGTTCCAGCAGTCCCCGGACTAGCGGGACGGGCGAGCAGTACTTC. Combining the CDR3 with reference TRBV7-9 and TRBJ2-7 gives the whole variable domain DTGVSQNPRHKITKRGQNVTFRCDPISEHNRLYWYRQTLGQGPEFLTYFQNEAQLEKSRLLSDRFSAERPKGSFSTLEIQRTEQGDSAMYLCSSSPRTSGTGEQYFGPGTRLTVT.

This chain connects TRBV6-4 to TRBJ1-2; 8 bases are shared with TRBD1. The trim removed 5 bases at V and 5 bases at J, leaving 7 bases unmatched. This CDR3 contains 14 residues. Germline loops: CDR1 MRHNA, CDR2 SNTAGT. CDR3 DNA: TGTGCCAGCAGTCCCGGACAGGGACGGTATGGCTACACCTTC. It yields the protein CASSPGQGRYGYTF.

This rearrangement joins TRBV7-9 to TRBJ2-5, with TRBD1 matching 9 bases. The CDR3 is 18 residues long. J gave up 9 bases and V 3 bases, and 20 bases lay outside the gene matches. CDR1 is SEHNR and CDR2 is FQNEAQ in the germline V gene (reference sequence). CDR3 residues: CASSFLGTGNGPRVPQYF. In nucleotides, the CDR3 is TGTGCCAGCAGCTTCCTCGGGACAGGGAATGGTCCCAGGGTTCCCCAGTACTTC.

This clone occurred a few times. This sequence joins TRBV7-9 and TRBJ1-2; TRBD1 is a possible D gene (6 bases). The V and J ends lost 2 bases and 5 bases respectively, with 15 bases between them. This CDR3 comprises 15 residues. From germline, CDR1 is SEHNR and CDR2 FQNEAQ (reference sequence). The CDR3 DNA follows: TGTGCCAGCAGCTTAATTGGGGGCTCTCGATATGGCTACACCTTC. Amino acid sequence: CASSLIGGSRYGYTF.

This clone has only one observation. CDR3 sequence: CASAGGETQYF. CDR3 in DNA: TGTGCCAGCGCGGGTGGAGAGACCCAGTACTTC. The rearrangement joins TRBV6-6 to TRBJ2-5; TRBD2 might be the D (5 bases). There are 11 residues in the CDR3. Trimming took 8 bases from V and 4 from J, leaving 8 bases between them. Per the germline V gene, CDR1 is MNHNY and CDR2 is SVGAGI (reference sequence).

The genes are TRBV9 and TRBJ1-1; D perhaps matches TRBD1 (5 bases). Germline V gene data show CDR1 as SGDLS and CDR2 as YYNGEE. V shed 3 bases and J shed 5 bases, with 17 bases lying between them. The CDR3 has 15 residues. In DNA form, the CDR3 reads TGTGCCAGCAGCGCGGAGGGGCAGGGTCGAACTGAAGCTTTCTTT. Translation: CASSAEGQGRTEAFF.